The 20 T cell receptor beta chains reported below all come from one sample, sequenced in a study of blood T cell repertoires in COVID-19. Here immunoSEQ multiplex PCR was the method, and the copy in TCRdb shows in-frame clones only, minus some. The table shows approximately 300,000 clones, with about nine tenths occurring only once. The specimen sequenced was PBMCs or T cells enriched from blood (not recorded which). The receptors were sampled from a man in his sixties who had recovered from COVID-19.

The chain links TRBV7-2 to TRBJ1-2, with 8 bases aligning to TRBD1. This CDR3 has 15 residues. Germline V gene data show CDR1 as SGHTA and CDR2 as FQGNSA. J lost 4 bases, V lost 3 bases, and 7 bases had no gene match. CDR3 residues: CASSFRQGTAYGYTF. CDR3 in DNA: TGTGCCAGCAGCTTCAGACAGGGGACAGCCTATGGCTACACCTTC. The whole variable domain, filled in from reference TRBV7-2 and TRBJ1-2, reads GAGVSQSPSNKVTEKGKDVELRCDPISGHTALYWYRQSLGQGLEFLIYFQGNSAPDKSGLPSDRFSAERTGGSVSTLTIQRTQQEDSAVYLCASSFRQGTAYGYTFGSGTRLTVV.

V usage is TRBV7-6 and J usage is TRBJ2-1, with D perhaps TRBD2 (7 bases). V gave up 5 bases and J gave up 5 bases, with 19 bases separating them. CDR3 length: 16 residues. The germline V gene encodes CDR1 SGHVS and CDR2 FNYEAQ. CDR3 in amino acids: CASSHYPGAGDNEQFF. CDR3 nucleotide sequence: TGTGCCAGCAGCCATTACCCGGGGGCGGGGGACAATGAGCAGTTCTTC.

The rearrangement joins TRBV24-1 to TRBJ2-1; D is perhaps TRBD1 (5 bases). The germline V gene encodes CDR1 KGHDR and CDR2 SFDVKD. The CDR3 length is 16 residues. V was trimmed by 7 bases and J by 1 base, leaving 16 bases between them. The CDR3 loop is CATSPTGRVSYNEQFF. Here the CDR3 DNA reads TGTGCCACCAGCCCGACCGGCAGGGTGTCCTACAATGAGCAGTTCTTC.

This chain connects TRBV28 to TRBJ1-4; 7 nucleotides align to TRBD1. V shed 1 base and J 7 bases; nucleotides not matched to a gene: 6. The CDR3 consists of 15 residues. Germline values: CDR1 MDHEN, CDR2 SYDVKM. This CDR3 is CASSLFSRGSEKLFF. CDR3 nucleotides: TGTGCCAGCAGTTTATTCTCCAGGGGGAGTGAAAAACTGTTTTTT.

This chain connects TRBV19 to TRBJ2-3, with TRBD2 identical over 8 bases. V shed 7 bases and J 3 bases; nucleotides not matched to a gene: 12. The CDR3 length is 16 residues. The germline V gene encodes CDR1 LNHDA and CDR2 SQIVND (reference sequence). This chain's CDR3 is CASTPFSGIGTDTQYF. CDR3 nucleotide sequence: TGTGCCAGTACTCCCTTTAGCGGGATCGGGACAGATACGCAGTATTTT.

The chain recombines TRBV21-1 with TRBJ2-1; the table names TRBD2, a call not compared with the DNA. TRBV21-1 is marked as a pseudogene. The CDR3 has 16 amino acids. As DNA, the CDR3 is TGTGCCAGCAGCAAGTTTTCAATGAGCTCCTACAATGAGCAGTTCTTC. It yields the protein CASSKFSMSSYNEQFF.

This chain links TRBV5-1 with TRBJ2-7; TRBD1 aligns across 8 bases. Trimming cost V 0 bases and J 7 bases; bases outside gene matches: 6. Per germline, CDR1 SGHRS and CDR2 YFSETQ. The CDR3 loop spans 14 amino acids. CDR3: CASSLVPGGGEQYF. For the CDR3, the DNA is TGCGCCAGCAGCTTGGTCCCAGGGGGCGGGGAGCAGTACTTC.

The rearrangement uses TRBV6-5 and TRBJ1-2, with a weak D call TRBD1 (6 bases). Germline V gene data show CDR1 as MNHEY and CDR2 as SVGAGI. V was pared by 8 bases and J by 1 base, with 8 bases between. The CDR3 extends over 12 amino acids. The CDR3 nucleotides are TGTGCCAGCGGACAGTTTAACTATGGCTACACCTTC. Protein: CASGQFNYGYTF.

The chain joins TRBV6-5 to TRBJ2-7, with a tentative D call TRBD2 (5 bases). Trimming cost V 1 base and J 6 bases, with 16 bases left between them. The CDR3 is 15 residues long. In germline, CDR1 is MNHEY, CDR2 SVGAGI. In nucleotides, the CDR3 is TGTGCCAGCAGTTACTTCGGGAAAGCGAGCGGCGAGCAGTACTTC. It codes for CASSYFGKASGEQYF.

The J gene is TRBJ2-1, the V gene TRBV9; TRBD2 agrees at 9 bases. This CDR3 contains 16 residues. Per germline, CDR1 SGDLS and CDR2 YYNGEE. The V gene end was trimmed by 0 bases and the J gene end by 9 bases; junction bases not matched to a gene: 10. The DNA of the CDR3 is TGTGCCAGCAGCGTAGCATCAACAGGGACTAGCTCTGAGCAGTTCTTC. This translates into CASSVASTGTSSEQFF.

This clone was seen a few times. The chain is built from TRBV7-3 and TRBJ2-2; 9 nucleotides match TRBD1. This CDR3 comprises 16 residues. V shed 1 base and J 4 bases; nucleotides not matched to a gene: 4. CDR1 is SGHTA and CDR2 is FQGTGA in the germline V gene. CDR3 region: CASSLRTGEGTGELFF. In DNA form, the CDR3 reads TGTGCCAGCAGCTTAAGGACAGGGGAGGGCACCGGGGAGCTGTTTTTT.

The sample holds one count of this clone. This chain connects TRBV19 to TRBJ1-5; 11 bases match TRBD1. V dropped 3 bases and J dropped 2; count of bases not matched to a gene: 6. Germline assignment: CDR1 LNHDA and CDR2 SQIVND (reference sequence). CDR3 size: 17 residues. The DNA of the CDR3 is TGTGCCAGTAGTATCGGACAGGGGGCCAGGGGCAATCAGCCCCAGCATTTT. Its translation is CASSIGQGARGNQPQHF.

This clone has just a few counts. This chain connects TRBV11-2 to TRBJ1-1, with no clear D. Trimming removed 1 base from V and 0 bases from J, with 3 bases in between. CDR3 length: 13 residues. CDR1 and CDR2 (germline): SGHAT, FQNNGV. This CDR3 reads CASSLALNTEAFF. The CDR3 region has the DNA TGTGCCAGCAGCTTAGCATTGAACACTGAAGCTTTCTTT.

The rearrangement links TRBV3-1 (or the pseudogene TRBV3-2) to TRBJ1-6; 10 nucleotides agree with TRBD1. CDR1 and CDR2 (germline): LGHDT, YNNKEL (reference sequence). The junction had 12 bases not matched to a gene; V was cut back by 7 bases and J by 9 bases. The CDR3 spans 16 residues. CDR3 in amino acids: CASTHRRQGAGSPLHF. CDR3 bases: TGTGCCAGCACCCACCGCAGACAGGGGGCAGGTTCACCCCTCCACTTT.

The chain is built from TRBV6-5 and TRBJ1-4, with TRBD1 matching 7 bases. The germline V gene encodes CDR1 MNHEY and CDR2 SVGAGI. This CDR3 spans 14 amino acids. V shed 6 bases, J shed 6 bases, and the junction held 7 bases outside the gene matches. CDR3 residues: CASRSGTADEKLFF. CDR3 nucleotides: TGTGCCAGCAGATCCGGGACAGCGGATGAAAAACTGTTTTTT.

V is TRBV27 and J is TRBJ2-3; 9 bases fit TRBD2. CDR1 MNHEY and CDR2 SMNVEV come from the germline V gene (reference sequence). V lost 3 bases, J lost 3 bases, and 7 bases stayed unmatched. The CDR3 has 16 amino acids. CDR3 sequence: CASSFAGGPMTDTQYF. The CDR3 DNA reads TGTGCCAGCAGTTTTGCGGGAGGGCCCATGACAGATACGCAGTATTTT.

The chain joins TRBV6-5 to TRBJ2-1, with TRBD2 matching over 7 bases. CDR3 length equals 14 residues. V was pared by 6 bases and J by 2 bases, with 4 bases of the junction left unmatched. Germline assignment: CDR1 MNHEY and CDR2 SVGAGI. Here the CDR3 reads CASRGRAAYNEQFF. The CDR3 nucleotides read TGTGCCAGCAGGGGGAGGGCCGCCTACAATGAGCAGTTCTTC.

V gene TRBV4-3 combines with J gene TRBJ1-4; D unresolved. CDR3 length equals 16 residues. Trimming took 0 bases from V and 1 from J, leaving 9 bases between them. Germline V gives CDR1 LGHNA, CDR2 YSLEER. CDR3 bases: TGCGCCAGCAGCCAAGATCCCAACTTAACTAATGAAAAACTGTTTTTT. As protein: CASSQDPNLTNEKLFF.

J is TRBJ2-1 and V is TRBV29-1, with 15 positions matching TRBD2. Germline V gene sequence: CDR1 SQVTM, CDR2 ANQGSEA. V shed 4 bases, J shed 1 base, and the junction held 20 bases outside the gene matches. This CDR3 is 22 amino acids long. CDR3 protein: CSVGVRDLAGTSGRISYNEQFF. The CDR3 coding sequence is TGCAGCGTTGGGGTTAGGGACCTCGCGGGGACTAGCGGGAGGATTTCCTACAATGAGCAGTTCTTC.

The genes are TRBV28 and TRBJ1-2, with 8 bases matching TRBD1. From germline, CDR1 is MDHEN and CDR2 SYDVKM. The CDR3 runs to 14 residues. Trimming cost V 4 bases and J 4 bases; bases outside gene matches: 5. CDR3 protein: CASSSRQGPYGYTF. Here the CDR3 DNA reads TGTGCCAGCAGTTCCCGACAGGGGCCCTATGGCTACACCTTC.